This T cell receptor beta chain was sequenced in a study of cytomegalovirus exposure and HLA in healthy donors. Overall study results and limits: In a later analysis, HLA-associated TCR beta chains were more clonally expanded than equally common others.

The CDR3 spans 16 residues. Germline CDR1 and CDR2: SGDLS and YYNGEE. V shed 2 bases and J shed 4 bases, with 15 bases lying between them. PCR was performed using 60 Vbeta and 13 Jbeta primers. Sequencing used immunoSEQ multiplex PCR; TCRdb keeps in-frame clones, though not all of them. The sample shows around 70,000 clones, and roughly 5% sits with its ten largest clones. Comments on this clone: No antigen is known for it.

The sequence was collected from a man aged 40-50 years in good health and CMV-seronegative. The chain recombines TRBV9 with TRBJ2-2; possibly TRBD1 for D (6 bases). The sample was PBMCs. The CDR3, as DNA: TGTGCCAGCAGCGTTAACAGGGCCATGGGCACCGGGGAGCTGTTTTTT. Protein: CASSVNRAMGTGELFF.